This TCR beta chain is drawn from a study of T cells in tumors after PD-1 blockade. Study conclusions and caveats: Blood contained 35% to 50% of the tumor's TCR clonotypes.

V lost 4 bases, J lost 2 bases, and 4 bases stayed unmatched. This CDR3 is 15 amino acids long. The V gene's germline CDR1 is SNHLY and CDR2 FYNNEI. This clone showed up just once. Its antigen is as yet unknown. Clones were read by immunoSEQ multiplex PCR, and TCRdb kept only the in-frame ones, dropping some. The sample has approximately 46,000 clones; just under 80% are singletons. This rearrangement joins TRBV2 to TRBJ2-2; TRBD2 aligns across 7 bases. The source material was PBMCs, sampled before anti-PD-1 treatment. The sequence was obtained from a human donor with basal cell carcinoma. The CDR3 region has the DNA TGTGCCAGCAGTGTGTGGGGGGGTAACACCGGGGAGCTGTTTTTT. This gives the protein CASSVWGGNTGELFF.